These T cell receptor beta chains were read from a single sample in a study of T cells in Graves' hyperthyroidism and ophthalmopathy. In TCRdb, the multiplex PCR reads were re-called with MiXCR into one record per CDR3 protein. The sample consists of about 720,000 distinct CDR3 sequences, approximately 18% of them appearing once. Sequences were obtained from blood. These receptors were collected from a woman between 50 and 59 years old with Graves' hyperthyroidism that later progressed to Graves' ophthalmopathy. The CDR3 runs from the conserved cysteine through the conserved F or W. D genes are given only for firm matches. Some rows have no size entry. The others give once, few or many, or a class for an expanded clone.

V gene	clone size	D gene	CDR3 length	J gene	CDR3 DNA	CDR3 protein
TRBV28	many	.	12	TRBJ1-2	TGTGCCAGCAGTCTGGGTTCGGGGGGCTACACCTTC	CASSLGSGGYTF
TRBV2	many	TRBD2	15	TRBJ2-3	TGTGCCAGTATTTTGAAGGGACTAGCGGAGCCTACGCAGTATTTT	CASILKGLAEPTQYF
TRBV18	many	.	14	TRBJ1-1	TGTGCCAGCTCAGGGAGCGGGGGGAACACTGAAGCTTTCTTT	CASSGSGGNTEAFF
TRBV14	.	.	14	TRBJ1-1	TGTGCCAGCAGCCGACCCAGGGACGGCACTGAAGCTTTCTTT	CASSRPRDGTEAFF
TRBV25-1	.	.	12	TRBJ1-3	TGTGCCAGCAGTGAATGGGTGGGCACCATATATTTT	CASSEWVGTIYF
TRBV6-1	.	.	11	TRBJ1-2	TGTGCCAGCAGTGAAGGGGGCTGGAGTGCCTTC	CASSEGGWSAF
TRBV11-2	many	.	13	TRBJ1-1	TGTGCCAGCAGCTTAGAGGCCAGCACTGAAGCTTTCTTT	CASSLEASTEAFF
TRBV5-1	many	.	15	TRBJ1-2	TGCGCCAGCAGGACATCCTTAGGGACGGACTATGGCTACACCTTC	CASRTSLGTDYGYTF
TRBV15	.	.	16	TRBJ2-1	TGTGCCACCAGCAGCAGGGGCACGGGCCCCTACAATGAGCAGTTCTTC	CATSSRGTGPYNEQFF
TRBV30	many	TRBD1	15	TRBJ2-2	TGTGCCTCGGATAGGAGGAACAGGGGCACCGGGGAGCTGTTTTTT	CASDRRNRGTGELFF
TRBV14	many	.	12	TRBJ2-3	TGTGCCAGCAGTGTTGCGGGGCGAACGCAGTATTTT	CASSVAGRTQYF
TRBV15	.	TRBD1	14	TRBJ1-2	TGTGCCACCAGCAGAGAAGGGGGCTACTATGGCTACACCTTC	CATSREGGYYGYTF
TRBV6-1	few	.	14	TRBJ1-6	TGTGCCAGCAGTGAATATGAGGGTTCCTCACCCCTCCACTTT	CASSEYEGSSPLHF
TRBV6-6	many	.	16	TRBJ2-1	TGTGCCAGCAGTTACTCAGCCGGCTACTCCTACAATGAGCAGTTCTTC	CASSYSAGYSYNEQFF
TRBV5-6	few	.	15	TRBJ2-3	TGTGCCAGCAGCTTGAAGGCGGGCCGCACAGATACGCAGTATTTT	CASSLKAGRTDTQYF
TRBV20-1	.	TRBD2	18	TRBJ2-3	TGCAGTGCTAGTAGTCTCGGGGGGGCTACTCGTTTCACAGATACGCAGTATTTT	CSASSLGGATRFTDTQYF
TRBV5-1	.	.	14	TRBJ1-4	TGCGCCAGCAGAGGGCAGGCCGGAGAAGAAAAACTGTTTTTT	CASRGQAGEEKLFF
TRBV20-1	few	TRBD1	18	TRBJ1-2	TGCAGTGCTAGAGATCCCGGACAGGGCCTAAACCCTAACTATGGCTACACCTTC	CSARDPGQGLNPNYGYTF
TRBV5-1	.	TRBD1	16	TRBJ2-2	TGCGCCAGCAGCTTGTCCCAGGGGGCAAATACCGGGGAGCTGTTTTTT	CASSLSQGANTGELFF
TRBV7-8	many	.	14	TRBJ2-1	TGTGCCAGCAGCTTTTTTAAACAGGCGAATGAGCAGTTCTTC	CASSFFKQANEQFF
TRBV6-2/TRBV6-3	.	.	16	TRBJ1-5	TGTGCCAGCAGGGCCGGGACCACTCATAGCAATCAGCCCCAGCATTTT	CASRAGTTHSNQPQHF
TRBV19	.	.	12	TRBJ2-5	TGTGCCAGTAAAGGGGGCTCGCGGGGCCAGTACTTC	CASKGGSRGQYF
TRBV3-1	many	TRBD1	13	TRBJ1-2	TGTGCCAGCAGTTTCGGACAGGATAAGGGCTACACCTTC	CASSFGQDKGYTF
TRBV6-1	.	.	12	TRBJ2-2	TGTGCCAGCAGGGGATGGACCGTGGAGCTGTTTTTT	CASRGWTVELFF
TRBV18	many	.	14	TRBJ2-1	TGTGCCAGCTCACCACCAATGGGGGCCAATGAGCAGTTCTTC	CASSPPMGANEQFF
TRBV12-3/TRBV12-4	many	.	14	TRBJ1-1	TGTGCCACCACTCCAGGGCCAAGGAACACTGAAGCTTTCTTT	CATTPGPRNTEAFF
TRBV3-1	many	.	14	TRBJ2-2	TGTGCCAGCAGCCAGACCTCCAACACCGGGGAGCTGTTTTTT	CASSQTSNTGELFF
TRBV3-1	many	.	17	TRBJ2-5	TGTGCCAGCAGCCAAGTGCGGGGCCTTTCGGTGGAAGAGACCCAGTACTTC	CASSQVRGLSVEETQYF
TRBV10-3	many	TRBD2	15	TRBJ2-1	TGTGCCATCAGGAGGACTAGCGGGGGAGGAAATGAGCAGTTCTTC	CAIRRTSGGGNEQFF
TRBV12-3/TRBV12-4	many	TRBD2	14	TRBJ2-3	TGTGCCAGCAGGGGGGGACTAGCGGGGGTTTCGCAGTATTTT	CASRGGLAGVSQYF
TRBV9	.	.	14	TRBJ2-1	TGTGCCAGCAGCGTAGATATTGGTTACAATGAGCAGTTCTTC	CASSVDIGYNEQFF
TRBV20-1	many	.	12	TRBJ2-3	TGCAGTGCTAACGGGGAGGTAGATACGCAGTATTTT	CSANGEVDTQYF
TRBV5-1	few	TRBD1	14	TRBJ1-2	TGCGCCAGCAGCTGGGGGGACAGTAACTATGGCTACACCTTC	CASSWGDSNYGYTF
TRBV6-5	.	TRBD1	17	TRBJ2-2	TGTGCCAGCAGTTACTCGTCCCGACAGGGGGCCAACGGGGAGCTGTTTTTT	CASSYSSRQGANGELFF
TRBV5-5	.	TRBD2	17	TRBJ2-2	TGTGCCAGCGACGGGCAACAAGCGGGGGGGCGCACCGGGGAGCTGTTTTTT	CASDGQQAGGRTGELFF
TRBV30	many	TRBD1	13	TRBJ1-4	TGTGCCTGGACGACAGGGGGAAATGAAAAACTGTTTTTT	CAWTTGGNEKLFF
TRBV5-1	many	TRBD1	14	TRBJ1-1	TGCGCCAGCAGCCTAGGACAGGGGCGGACTGAAGCTTTCTTT	CASSLGQGRTEAFF
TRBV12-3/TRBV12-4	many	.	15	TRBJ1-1	TGTGCCAGCAGTTTATGGTTCAGCCCTCCCACTGAAGCTTTCTTT	CASSLWFSPPTEAFF
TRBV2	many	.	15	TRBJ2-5	TGTGCCAGCAGTGAAGGGGGTCTCTCCCAAGAGACCCAGTACTTC	CASSEGGLSQETQYF
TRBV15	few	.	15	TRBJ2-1	TGTGCCACCAGCAGAGATAGGAGAGGGGCGAATGAGCAGTTCTTC	CATSRDRRGANEQFF
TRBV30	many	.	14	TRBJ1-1	TGTGCCTGGAGTGTTTGGGGCCTCAACACTGAAGCTTTCTTT	CAWSVWGLNTEAFF
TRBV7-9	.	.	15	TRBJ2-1	TGTGCCAGCAGCTTCGCGCAGGGGTTCTACAATGAGCAGTTCTTC	CASSFAQGFYNEQFF
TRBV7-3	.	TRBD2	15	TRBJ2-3	TGTGCCAGCAGCTCGGGCCAGCGGGGCACAGATGCGCAGTATTTT	CASSSGQRGTDAQYF
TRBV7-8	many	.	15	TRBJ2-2	TGTGCCAGCAGCTCTGACAGAGGGCTTACCGGGGAGCTGTTTTTT	CASSSDRGLTGELFF
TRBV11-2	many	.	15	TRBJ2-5	TGTGCCAGCAGCTTAAAGTGGGGCCCCCAAGAGACCCAGTACTTC	CASSLKWGPQETQYF
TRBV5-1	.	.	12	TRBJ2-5	TGCGCCAGCAGCTTGGAATGGGAGACCCAGTACTTC	CASSLEWETQYF
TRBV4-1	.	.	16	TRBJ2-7	TGCGCCAGCAGCCAAGGTGGAGCCCAGTCTACGTACGAGCAGTACTTC	CASSQGGAQSTYEQYF
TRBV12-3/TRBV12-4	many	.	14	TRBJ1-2	TGTGCCAGCAGTTTGGGCGCTTCGGTCTATGGCTACACCTTC	CASSLGASVYGYTF